The 15 T cell receptor beta chains below were found in one sample sequenced in a study of cytomegalovirus exposure and HLA in healthy donors. The PCR used 60 Vbeta and 13 Jbeta primers. Using immunoSEQ multiplex PCR, the repertoire was profiled, and TCRdb retains in-frame clones only, with some absent. The sample gives roughly 200,000 clones, about 13% of which show up once; 7.5% to 10% is in the top ten. The sequenced material came from PBMCs. The receptor source for this set is a man between 45 and 60 years old in good health and CMV-seropositive.

A few counts support this clone. The chain uses TRBV7-2 and TRBJ2-3; D not certain. Per germline, CDR1 SGHTA and CDR2 FQGNSA. Trimming removed 5 bases from V and 7 bases from J, with 10 bases in between. The CDR3 consists of 12 residues. CDR3 sequence (DNA): TGTGCCAGCAGCCCAGCGTTCAATACGCAGTATTTT. Translated, it gives CASSPAFNTQYF.

This chain uses TRBV13 with TRBJ2-7, with D tentatively TRBD2 (5 bases). Germline values: CDR1 PRHDT, CDR2 FYEKMQ (reference sequence). V was trimmed by 6 bases and J by 2 bases, leaving 14 bases between them. The CDR3 loop spans 14 amino acids. The CDR3 region has the DNA TGTGCCAGCAGTTACTTTGGGAGTCCCTACGAGCAGTACTTC. It translates to CASSYFGSPYEQYF.

This clone was detected once. The chain has TRBV9 and TRBJ2-7; D is perhaps TRBD1 (5 bases). CDR3 length: 15 residues. The germline V gene encodes CDR1 SGDLS and CDR2 YYNGEE. Trimming stripped 0 bases from V and 5 bases from J, with 15 bases between. Here the CDR3 reads CASSVAWGAVNEQYF. CDR3 in DNA: TGTGCCAGCAGCGTAGCCTGGGGCGCGGTAAACGAGCAGTACTTC.

This sequence joins TRBV11-1 and TRBJ2-7; 7 nucleotides line up with TRBD2. The CDR3 covers 15 residues. The J segment lost 3 bases and the V segment lost 8 bases, leaving 13 bases of the junction unmatched. Germline V lookup: CDR1 SGHAT, CDR2 FQDESV (reference sequence). The CDR3 nucleotides are TGTGCCAGCCGGGAGGCGGGGGTCCTCCTCTACGAGCAGTACTTC. It translates to CASREAGVLLYEQYF.

This chain connects TRBV2 to TRBJ1-2, with D possibly TRBD1 on 6 matching bases. Germline V gene data show CDR1 as SNHLY and CDR2 as FYNNEI. The CDR3 spans 14 residues. V was trimmed by 10 bases and J by 4 bases, leaving 19 bases between them. This chain's CDR3 is CATTQGKARYGYTF. Written as DNA, the CDR3 is TGTGCCACTACACAGGGAAAAGCTCGCTATGGCTACACCTTC.

This clone was seen more than once but under ten times. V gene TRBV20-1 combines with J gene TRBJ2-3; D remains ambiguous. Germline loops: CDR1 DFQATT, CDR2 SNEGSKA (reference sequence). The CDR3 spans 11 residues. Trimming left V 0 bases short and J 6 bases short, with 4 bases between. CDR3 region: CSARDVDTQYF. CDR3 DNA: TGCAGTGCTAGAGACGTTGATACGCAGTATTTT.

This clone has more than one count but fewer than ten. This sequence joins TRBV5-5 and TRBJ2-5, with 7 bases that match TRBD1. The CDR3 is 15 amino acids. The junction had 8 bases not matched to a gene; V was cut back by 4 bases and J by 2 bases. The germline V gene encodes CDR1 SGHKS and CDR2 YYEKEE (reference sequence). CDR3: CASSTPGTAQETQYF. In DNA, the CDR3 is TGTGCCAGCAGCACCCCCGGGACAGCACAAGAGACCCAGTACTTC.

The rearrangement uses TRBV28 and TRBJ1-3, with 9 bases that match TRBD1. V dropped 5 bases and J dropped 0; count of bases not matched to a gene: 8. CDR3 length equals 17 residues. CDR1 is MDHEN, CDR2 SYDVKM, per germline. Here the CDR3 DNA reads TGTGCCAGCAGTGGGACAGGGAAACCTCTCTCTGGAAACACCATATATTTT. This translates into CASSGTGKPLSGNTIYF.

The table lists this clone with a few counts. The chain joins TRBV5-6 to TRBJ1-1; D may be TRBD1 (5 bases). The CDR3 runs to 14 residues. The V end lost 4 bases, the J end lost 5 bases, and 15 bases lay between the germline ends. Germline CDR1 reads SGHDT; CDR2 reads YYEEEE. The chain's CDR3 is CASSLDWEGTEAFF. CDR3 sequence (DNA): TGTGCCAGCAGCCTAGACTGGGAGGGGACTGAAGCTTTCTTT.

There are a few counts of this clone. The chain has TRBV7-2 and TRBJ2-3; 8 bases match TRBD1. J gave up 4 bases and V 5 bases, and 8 bases lay outside the gene matches. The CDR3 totals 15 residues. The germline V gene encodes CDR1 SGHTA and CDR2 FQGNSA. The CDR3 sequence: CASSKRTGSSDTQYF. In DNA, the CDR3 is TGTGCCAGCAGCAAGCGGACAGGGTCGTCAGATACGCAGTATTTT.

A few counts support this clone. The chain combines TRBV7-2 with TRBJ2-3; 12 positions match TRBD2. CDR1 and CDR2 from the germline V gene are SGHTA and FQGNSA. This CDR3 is 16 amino acids long. The V segment lost 4 bases and the J segment 2 bases; nucleotides outside the gene matches: 4. The CDR3 DNA reads TGTGCCAGCAGCTCAGGACTAGCGGGATTCACAGATACGCAGTATTTT. It specifies CASSSGLAGFTDTQYF.

The chain uses TRBV7-9 and TRBJ1-2; 9 bases agree with TRBD1. Germline V CDR1 and CDR2: SEHNR, FQNEAQ (reference sequence). CDR3 length equals 17 residues. Trimming cost V 5 bases and J 0 bases; bases outside gene matches: 10. The CDR3 loop reads CASSPGQGYSSNYGYTF. The CDR3 DNA is TGTGCCAGCAGCCCTGGACAGGGGTACTCTTCTAACTATGGCTACACCTTC.

This clone was detected ten times or more. The genes are TRBV11-2 and TRBJ1-6; the D is unclear. V was cut by 2 bases and J by 10 bases, with 6 bases left in between. This CDR3 region has 12 residues. Germline lookup yields CDR1 SGHAT and CDR2 FQNNGV. Written as DNA, the CDR3 is TGTGCCAGCAGCTTATCGGGATCACCCCTCCACTTT. Residues: CASSLSGSPLHF.

The chain couples TRBV27 to TRBJ2-7, with 7 bases fitting TRBD1. CDR3 length: 17 residues. V dropped 4 bases and J dropped 4; count of bases not matched to a gene: 16. The germline V gene has CDR1 MNHEY and CDR2 SMNVEV (reference sequence). CDR3 in DNA: TGTGCCAGCAGTTCCCCGGCAAGGGGGCCTAGGGATTACGAGCAGTACTTC. Encoded protein: CASSSPARGPRDYEQYF.

This sequence joins TRBV4-3 and TRBJ1-5, with D possibly being TRBD1 (5 bases). CDR1 is LGHNA, CDR2 YSLEER, per germline. V was trimmed by 0 bases and J by 2 bases, leaving 8 bases between them. This CDR3 has 15 residues. CDR3: CASSQDPQGNQPQHF. The DNA of the CDR3 is TGCGCCAGCAGCCAAGATCCACAGGGCAATCAGCCCCAGCATTTT.